These 12 T cell receptor beta chains originate from one sample sequenced in a study of CD8+ T cells in alopecia areata (dated by TCRdb to 2016 to 2019). The sample's time point, from its label and the paper: 24 weeks on oral tofacitinib. The sample's treatment or condition, from its label and the paper: oral pan-JAK inhibitor, 5-10 mg twice daily. Library creation used the immunoSEQ multiplex PCR assay. To provide template for TCR sequencing, every sample had RNA extracted and reverse transcribed into cDNA. The clones in this table, taken by TCRdb from immuneACCESS, are in-frame only. Not every clone is retained; where verified, under half of the shortfall comes from an unresolved V gene, and the cause of the rest is unknown. This sample is represented by fewer than 200,000 clones; less than 80% of them were singletons. The ten largest clones represent 11% to 15% of the sample. The sequences come from CD4+ T cells sorted from blood, collected at week 24, from a patient treated with tofacitinib. The receptors derive from a human donor with alopecia areata.

This chain uses TRBV7-2 with TRBJ2-6; D is unresolved. This CDR3 has 13 residues. Trimming shortened V by 6 bases and J by 0 bases, and 3 bases separated the two germline ends. CDR1 is SGHTA, CDR2 FQGNSA, per germline. DNA of the CDR3: TGTGCCAGCAGAGTCTCTGGGGCCAACGTCCTGACTTTC. Its translation: CASRVSGANVLTF.

V usage is TRBV27 and J usage is TRBJ1-2; 9 bases fit TRBD1. Germline CDR1 is MNHEY and CDR2 is SMNVEV (reference sequence). Losses at the gene ends were 5 bases for V and 2 bases for J; bases not matched to a gene: 9. The CDR3 length is 16 residues. The CDR3 region is CASSTIGTGNNYGYTF. CDR3 in DNA: TGTGCCAGCAGTACTATCGGGACAGGGAACAACTATGGCTACACCTTC.

The chain uses TRBV2 and TRBJ1-6; D remains ambiguous. The CDR3 contains 13 residues. Germline CDR1 SNHLY, CDR2 FYNNEI. V lost 6 bases to trimming and J lost 7 bases, with 10 bases between them. The CDR3 protein is CASSPTRNSPLHF. CDR3 DNA: TGTGCCAGCAGCCCCACCCGGAATTCACCCCTCCACTTT.

The V call is TRBV15, the J call TRBJ1-4; TRBD1 matches 9 bases. Germline assignment: CDR1 LNHNV and CDR2 YYDKDF (reference sequence). The CDR3 spans 15 residues. V was pared by 5 bases and J by 7 bases, with 8 bases of the junction left unmatched. The CDR3 sequence is CATSLNRGLAEKLFF. CDR3 in DNA: TGTGCCACCAGCCTAAACAGGGGGCTCGCTGAAAAACTGTTTTTT.

The chain is built from TRBV19 and TRBJ2-1, with a tentative D call TRBD2 (6 bases). The length of the CDR3 is 11 residues. Germline CDR1 reads LNHDA; CDR2 reads SQIVND (reference sequence). Trimming took off 4 bases at V and 13 bases at J, with 11 bases between the two ends. The CDR3 loop is CASSKEGLQFF. The CDR3 DNA follows: TGTGCCAGTAGTAAGGAGGGACTCCAGTTCTTC.

This rearrangement joins TRBV5-1 to TRBJ2-1, with 8 bases aligning to TRBD2. Germline CDR1 and CDR2: SGHRS and YFSETQ. V was clipped by 0 bases and J by 3 bases; unmatched bases: 5. This CDR3 is built from 16 residues. CDR3 residues: CASSLVGSGIYNEQFF. The CDR3 DNA follows: TGCGCCAGCAGCTTGGTTGGTAGCGGGATCTACAATGAGCAGTTCTTC.

V and J are TRBV27 and TRBJ2-6; possibly TRBD1 or TRBD2 for D (5 bases each). The CDR3 sequence is 14 residues long. Germline-derived CDR1 and CDR2 are MNHEY and SMNVEV (reference sequence). V was trimmed by 5 bases and J by 2 bases, leaving 7 bases between them. The CDR3 DNA is TGTGCCAGCAGTGAGGGGACTGGGGCCAACGTCCTGACTTTC. Protein: CASSEGTGANVLTF.

The V gene is TRBV4-2, the J gene TRBJ2-3; D unresolved. V dropped 0 bases and J dropped 4 bases, with 8 bases sitting between them. The CDR3 contains 14 residues. Per the germline V gene, CDR1 is LGHNA and CDR2 is YNFKEQ. The CDR3 DNA reads TGTGCCAGCAGCCAAGATCTAACCCCAGATACGCAGTATTTT. Translation gives CASSQDLTPDTQYF.

The chain employs TRBV5-1 and TRBJ2-3, with D hard to call. The germline V gene has CDR1 SGHRS and CDR2 YFSETQ. The CDR3 covers 16 residues. V lost 0 bases, J lost 0 bases, and 11 bases lay in between. In nucleotides, the CDR3 is TGCGCCAGCAGCTTGGGAATAGCATCTAGCACAGATACGCAGTATTTT. As protein: CASSLGIASSTDTQYF.

The V and J genes are TRBV5-4 and TRBJ2-7; TRBD1 agrees at 8 bases. After removal of 4 bases from V and 3 bases from J, the junction contained 6 bases not matched to a gene. The CDR3 covers 14 residues. Germline V gene data show CDR1 as SGHNT and CDR2 as YYREEE (reference sequence). CDR3: CASSPGTGRYEQYF. The DNA of the CDR3 is TGTGCCAGCAGCCCCGGGACAGGCCGCTACGAGCAGTACTTC.

The chain links TRBV5-1 to TRBJ2-5, with 8 bases lining up with TRBD2. The ends lost 4 bases at V and 0 bases at J; junction bases unmatched: 2. Germline V gene data show CDR1 as SGHRS and CDR2 as YFSETQ. The CDR3 extends over 14 amino acids. This chain's CDR3 is CASSQRGYQETQYF. The DNA for the CDR3 is TGCGCCAGCAGCCAGCGGGGGTACCAAGAGACCCAGTACTTC.

This clone has more than one count but fewer than ten. The V and J genes are TRBV5-1 and TRBJ2-2, with D maybe TRBD1 (5 bases). The V and J ends lost 3 bases and 5 bases respectively, with 8 bases between them. The CDR3 extends over 13 amino acids. CDR1 is SGHRS and CDR2 is YFSETQ in the germline V gene. The CDR3 here is CASSSGHTGELFF. CDR3 sequence (DNA): TGCGCCAGCAGCTCAGGACATACCGGGGAGCTGTTTTTT. Complete variable domain (other parts from reference TRBV5-1 and TRBJ2-2): KAGVTQTPRYLIKTRGQQVTLSCSPISGHRSVSWYQQTPGQGLQFLFEYFSETQRNKGNFPGRFSGRQFSNSRSEMNVSTLELGDSALYLCASSSGHTGELFFGEGSRLTVL.